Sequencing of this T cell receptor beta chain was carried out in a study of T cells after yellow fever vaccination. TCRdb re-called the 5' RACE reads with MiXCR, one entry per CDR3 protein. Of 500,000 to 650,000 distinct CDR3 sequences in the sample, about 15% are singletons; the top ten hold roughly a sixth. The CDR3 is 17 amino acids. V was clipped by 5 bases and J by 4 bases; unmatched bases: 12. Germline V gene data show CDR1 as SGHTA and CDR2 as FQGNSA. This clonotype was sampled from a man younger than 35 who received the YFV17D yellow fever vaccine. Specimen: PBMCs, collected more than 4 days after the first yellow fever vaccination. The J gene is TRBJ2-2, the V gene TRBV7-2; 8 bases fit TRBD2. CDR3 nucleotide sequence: TGTGCCAGCAGCCGGGGGGGGGGAGGTCGAACCACCGGGGAGCTGTTTTTT. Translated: CASSRGGGGRTTGELFF.